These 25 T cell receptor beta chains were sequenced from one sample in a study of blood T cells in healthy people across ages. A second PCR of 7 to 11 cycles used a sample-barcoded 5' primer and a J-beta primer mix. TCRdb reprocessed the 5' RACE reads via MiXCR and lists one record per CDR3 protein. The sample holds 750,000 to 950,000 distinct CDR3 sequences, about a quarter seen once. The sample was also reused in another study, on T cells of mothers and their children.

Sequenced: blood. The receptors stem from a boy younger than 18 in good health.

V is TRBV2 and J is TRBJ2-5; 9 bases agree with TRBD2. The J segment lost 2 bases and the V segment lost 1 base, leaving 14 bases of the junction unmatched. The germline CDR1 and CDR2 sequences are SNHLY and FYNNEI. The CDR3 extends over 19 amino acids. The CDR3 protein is CASSEEGGLARGIQETQYF. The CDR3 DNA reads TGTGCCAGCAGTGAAGAAGGAGGACTAGCGAGGGGAATACAAGAGACCCAGTACTTC.

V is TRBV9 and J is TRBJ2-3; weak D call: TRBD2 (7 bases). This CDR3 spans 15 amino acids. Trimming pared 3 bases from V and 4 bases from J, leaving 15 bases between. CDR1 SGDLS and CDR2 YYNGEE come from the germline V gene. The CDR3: CASSEGGLNPDTQYF. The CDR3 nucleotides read TGTGCCAGCAGCGAGGGGGGGCTTAACCCAGATACGCAGTATTTT.

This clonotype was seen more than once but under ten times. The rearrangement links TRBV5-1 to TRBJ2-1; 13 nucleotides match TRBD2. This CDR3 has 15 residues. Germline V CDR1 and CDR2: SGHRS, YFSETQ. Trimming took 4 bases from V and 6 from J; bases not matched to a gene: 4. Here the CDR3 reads CASSRGLAGANEQFF. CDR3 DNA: TGCGCCAGCAGCCGCGGACTAGCGGGGGCCAATGAGCAGTTCTTC.

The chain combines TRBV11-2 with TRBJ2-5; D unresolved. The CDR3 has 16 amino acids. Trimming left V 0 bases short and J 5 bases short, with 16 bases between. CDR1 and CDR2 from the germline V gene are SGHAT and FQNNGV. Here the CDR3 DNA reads TGTGCCAGCAGCTTAGAGGGTAGGCCGGTCCTGGAGACCCAGTACTTC. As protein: CASSLEGRPVLETQYF.

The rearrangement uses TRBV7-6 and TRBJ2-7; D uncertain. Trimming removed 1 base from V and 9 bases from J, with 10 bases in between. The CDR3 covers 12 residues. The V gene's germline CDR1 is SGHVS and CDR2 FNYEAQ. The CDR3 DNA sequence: TGTGCCAGCAGCTTAGGCAGCCAGGCGCAGTACTTC. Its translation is CASSLGSQAQYF.

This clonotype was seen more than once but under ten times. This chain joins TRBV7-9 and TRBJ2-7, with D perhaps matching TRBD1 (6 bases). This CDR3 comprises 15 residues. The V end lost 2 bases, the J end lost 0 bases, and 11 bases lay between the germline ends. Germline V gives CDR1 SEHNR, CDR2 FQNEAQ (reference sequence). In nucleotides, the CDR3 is TGTGCCAGCAGCTTAACAGGGAAGTTCTCCTACGAGCAGTACTTC. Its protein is CASSLTGKFSYEQYF.

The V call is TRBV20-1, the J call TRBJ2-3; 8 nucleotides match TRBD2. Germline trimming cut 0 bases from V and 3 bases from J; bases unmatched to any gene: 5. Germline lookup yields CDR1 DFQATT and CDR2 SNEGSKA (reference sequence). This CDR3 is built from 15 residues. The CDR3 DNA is TGCAGTGCTAGAGATGGATCTAGCGGGACAGATACGCAGTATTTT. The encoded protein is CSARDGSSGTDTQYF.

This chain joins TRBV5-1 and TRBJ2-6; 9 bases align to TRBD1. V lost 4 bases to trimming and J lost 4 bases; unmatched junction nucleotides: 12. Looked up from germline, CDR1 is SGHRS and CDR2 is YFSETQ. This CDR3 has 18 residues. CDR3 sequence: CASSITGGATVGANVLTF. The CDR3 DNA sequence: TGCGCCAGCAGCATTACAGGGGGCGCGACGGTGGGGGCCAACGTCCTGACTTTC. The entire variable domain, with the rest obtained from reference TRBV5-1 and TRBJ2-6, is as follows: KAGVTQTPRYLIKTRGQQVTLSCSPISGHRSVSWYQQTPGQGLQFLFEYFSETQRNKGNFPGRFSGRQFSNSRSEMNVSTLELGDSALYLCASSITGGATVGANVLTFGAGSRLTVL.

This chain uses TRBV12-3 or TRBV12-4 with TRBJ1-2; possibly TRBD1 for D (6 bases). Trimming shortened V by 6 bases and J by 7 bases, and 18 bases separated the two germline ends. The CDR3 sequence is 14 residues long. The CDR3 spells CASSPGGGEGGYTF. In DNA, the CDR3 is TGTGCCAGCAGCCCCGGAGGGGGGGAGGGTGGCTACACCTTC.

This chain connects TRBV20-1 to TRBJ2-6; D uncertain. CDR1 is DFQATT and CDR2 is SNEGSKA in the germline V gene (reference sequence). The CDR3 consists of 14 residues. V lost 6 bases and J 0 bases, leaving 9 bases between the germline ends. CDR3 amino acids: CSAKHISGANVLTF. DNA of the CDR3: TGCAGTGCCAAACACATCTCTGGGGCCAACGTCCTGACTTTC.

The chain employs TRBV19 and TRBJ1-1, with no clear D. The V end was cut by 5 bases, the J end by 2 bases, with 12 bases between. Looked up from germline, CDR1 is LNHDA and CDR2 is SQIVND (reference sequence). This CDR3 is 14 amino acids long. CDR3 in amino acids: CASSPNGDNTEAFF. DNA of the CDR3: TGTGCCAGTAGTCCCAACGGGGATAACACTGAAGCTTTCTTT.

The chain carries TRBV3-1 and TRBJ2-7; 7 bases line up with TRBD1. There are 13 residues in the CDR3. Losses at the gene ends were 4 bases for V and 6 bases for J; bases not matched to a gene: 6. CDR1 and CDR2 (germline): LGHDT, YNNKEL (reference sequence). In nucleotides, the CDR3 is TGTGCCAGCAGCCGAGAGGGGGCAGGCGAGCAGTACTTC. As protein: CASSREGAGEQYF.

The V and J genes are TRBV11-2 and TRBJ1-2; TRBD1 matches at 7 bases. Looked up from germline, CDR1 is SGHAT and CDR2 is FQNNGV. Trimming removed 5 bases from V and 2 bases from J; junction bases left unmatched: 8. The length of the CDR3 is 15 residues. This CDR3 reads CASSHQTGWNYGYTF. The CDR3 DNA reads TGTGCCAGCAGCCACCAGACAGGGTGGAACTATGGCTACACCTTC.

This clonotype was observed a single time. The CDR3, as DNA: TGCAGTGCTAGAGGGGCCAGGGCCCTTAATGAAAAACTGTTTTTT. Encoded protein: CSARGARALNEKLFF. V usage is TRBV20-1 and J usage is TRBJ1-4, with D possibly being TRBD1 (5 bases). CDR3 length equals 15 residues. V lost 1 base and J lost 4, with 13 bases in between. Germline V lookup: CDR1 DFQATT, CDR2 SNEGSKA (reference sequence).

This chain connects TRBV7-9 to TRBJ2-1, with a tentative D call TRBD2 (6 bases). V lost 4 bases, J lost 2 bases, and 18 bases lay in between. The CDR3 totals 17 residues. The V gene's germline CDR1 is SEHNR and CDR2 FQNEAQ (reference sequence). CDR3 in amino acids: CASSSSGGRRPYNEQFF. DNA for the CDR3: TGTGCCAGCAGCTCCTCAGGAGGGCGCCGCCCCTACAATGAGCAGTTCTTC.

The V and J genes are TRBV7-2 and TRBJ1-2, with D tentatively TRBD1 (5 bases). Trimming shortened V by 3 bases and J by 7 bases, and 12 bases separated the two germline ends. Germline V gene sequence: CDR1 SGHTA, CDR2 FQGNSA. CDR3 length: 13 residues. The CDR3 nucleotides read TGTGCCAGCAGCTTGGGTCGGGGACCTGGCTACACCTTC. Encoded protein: CASSLGRGPGYTF. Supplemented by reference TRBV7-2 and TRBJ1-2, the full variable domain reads GAGVSQSPSNKVTEKGKDVELRCDPISGHTALYWYRQSLGQGLEFLIYFQGNSAPDKSGLPSDRFSAERTGGSVSTLTIQRTQQEDSAVYLCASSLGRGPGYTFGSGTRLTVV.

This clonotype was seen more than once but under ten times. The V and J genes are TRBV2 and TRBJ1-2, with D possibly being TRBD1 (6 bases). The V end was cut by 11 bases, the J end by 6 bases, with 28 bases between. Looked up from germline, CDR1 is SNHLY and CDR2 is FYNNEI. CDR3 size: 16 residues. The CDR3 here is CAGTGIGGAGGDGYTF. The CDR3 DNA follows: TGTGCCGGAACCGGCATCGGTGGGGCTGGGGGCGATGGCTACACCTTC.

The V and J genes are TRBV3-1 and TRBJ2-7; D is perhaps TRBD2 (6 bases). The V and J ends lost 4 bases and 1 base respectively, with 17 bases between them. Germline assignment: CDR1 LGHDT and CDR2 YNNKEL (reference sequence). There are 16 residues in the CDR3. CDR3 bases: TGTGCCAGCAGCCCAAATTCGGCGGGGATATCCTACGAGCAGTACTTC. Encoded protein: CASSPNSAGISYEQYF.

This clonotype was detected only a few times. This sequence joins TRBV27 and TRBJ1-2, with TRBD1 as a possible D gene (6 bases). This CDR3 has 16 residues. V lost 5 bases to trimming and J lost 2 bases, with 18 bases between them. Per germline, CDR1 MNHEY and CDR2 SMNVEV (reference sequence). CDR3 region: CASSHLQGGGNYGYTF. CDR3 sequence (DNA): TGTGCCAGCAGTCACTTACAGGGTGGTGGAAACTATGGCTACACCTTC.

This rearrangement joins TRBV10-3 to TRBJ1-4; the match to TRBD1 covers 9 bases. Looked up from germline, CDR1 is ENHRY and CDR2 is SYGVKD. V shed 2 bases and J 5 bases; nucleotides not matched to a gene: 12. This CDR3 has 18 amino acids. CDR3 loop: CAISERPLYGTGNEKLFF. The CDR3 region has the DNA TGTGCCATCAGTGAGAGGCCCTTGTACGGGACAGGGAATGAAAAACTGTTTTTT.

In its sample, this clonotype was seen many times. The CDR3 coding sequence is TGTGCCAGCTCCCGGGAAGCAAATGAGCAGTTCTTC. Protein product: CASSREANEQFF. The genes are TRBV12-3 or TRBV12-4 and TRBJ2-1, with a possible D match to TRBD2 (5 bases). The V gene lost 8 bases and the J gene lost 7 bases, with 12 bases spanning the gap. The CDR3 loop spans 12 amino acids.

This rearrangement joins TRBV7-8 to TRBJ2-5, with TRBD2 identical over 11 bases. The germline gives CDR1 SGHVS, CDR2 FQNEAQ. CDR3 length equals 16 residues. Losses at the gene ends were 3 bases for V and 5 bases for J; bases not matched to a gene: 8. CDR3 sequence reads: CASSFAPSGGYETQYF. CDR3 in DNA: TGTGCCAGCAGCTTTGCCCCTAGCGGGGGGTATGAGACCCAGTACTTC. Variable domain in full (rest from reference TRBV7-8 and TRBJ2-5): GAGVSQSPRYKVAKRGQDVALRCDPISGHVSLFWYQQALGQGPEFLTYFQNEAQLDKSGLPSDRFFAERPEGSVSTLKIQRTQQEDSAVYLCASSFAPSGGYETQYFGPGTRLLVL.

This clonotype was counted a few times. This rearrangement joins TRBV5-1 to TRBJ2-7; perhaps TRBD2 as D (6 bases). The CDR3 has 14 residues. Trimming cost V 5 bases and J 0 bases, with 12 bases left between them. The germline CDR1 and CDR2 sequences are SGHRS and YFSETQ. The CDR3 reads CASRDGSSSYEQYF. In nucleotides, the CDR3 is TGCGCCAGCAGGGACGGGAGCAGCTCCTACGAGCAGTACTTC.

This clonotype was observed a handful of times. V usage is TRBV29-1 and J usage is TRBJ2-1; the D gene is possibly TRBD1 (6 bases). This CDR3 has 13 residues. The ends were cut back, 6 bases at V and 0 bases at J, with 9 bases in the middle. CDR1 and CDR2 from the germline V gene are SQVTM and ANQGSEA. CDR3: CSVRGISYNEQFF. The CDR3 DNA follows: TGCAGCGTCAGGGGTATCTCCTACAATGAGCAGTTCTTC.

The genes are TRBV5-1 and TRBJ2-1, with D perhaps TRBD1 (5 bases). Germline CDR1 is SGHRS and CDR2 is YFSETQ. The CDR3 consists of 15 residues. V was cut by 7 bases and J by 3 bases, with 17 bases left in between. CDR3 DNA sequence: TGCGCCAGCGCATTCAGGGCGGATATCTACAATGAGCAGTTCTTC. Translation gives CASAFRADIYNEQFF.